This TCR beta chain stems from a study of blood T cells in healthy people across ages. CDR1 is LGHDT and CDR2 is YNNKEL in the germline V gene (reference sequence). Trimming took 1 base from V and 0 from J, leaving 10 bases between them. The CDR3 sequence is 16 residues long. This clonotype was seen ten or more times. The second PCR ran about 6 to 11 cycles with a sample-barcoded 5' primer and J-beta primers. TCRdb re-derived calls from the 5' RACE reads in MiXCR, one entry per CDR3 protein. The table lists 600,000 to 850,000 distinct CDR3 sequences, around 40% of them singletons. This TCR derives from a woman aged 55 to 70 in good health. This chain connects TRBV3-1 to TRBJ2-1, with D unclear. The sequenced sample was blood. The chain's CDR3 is CASSQGRASSYNEQFF. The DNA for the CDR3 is TGTGCCAGCAGCCAAGGTCGGGCTAGCTCCTACAATGAGCAGTTCTTC.